Below, one T cell receptor beta chain is given with its context. From the 5' RACE reads, TCRdb called clonotypes with MiXCR, one entry per CDR3 protein. The sample contains about 430,000 distinct CDR3 sequences, roughly a quarter of which appear only once. This sample was taken from a study of T-cell memory formation after mild COVID-19. V lost 0 bases and J lost 2; bases outside the gene matches: 4. Germline V lookup: CDR1 MNHEY, CDR2 SVGAGI. This CDR3 spans 16 amino acids. This rearrangement joins TRBV6-5 to TRBJ2-1, with TRBD2 matching 7 bases. The receptor comes from an adult woman who had mild COVID-19 (a few samples of this study predate the infection). Cell type and time point are not known. Material: PBMCs or a T cell subset sorted from them (not recorded which). CDR3 in DNA: TGTGCCAGCAGTTACTCGCAGCGGGGACCCTACAATGAGCAGTTCTTC. Translating gives CASSYSQRGPYNEQFF.